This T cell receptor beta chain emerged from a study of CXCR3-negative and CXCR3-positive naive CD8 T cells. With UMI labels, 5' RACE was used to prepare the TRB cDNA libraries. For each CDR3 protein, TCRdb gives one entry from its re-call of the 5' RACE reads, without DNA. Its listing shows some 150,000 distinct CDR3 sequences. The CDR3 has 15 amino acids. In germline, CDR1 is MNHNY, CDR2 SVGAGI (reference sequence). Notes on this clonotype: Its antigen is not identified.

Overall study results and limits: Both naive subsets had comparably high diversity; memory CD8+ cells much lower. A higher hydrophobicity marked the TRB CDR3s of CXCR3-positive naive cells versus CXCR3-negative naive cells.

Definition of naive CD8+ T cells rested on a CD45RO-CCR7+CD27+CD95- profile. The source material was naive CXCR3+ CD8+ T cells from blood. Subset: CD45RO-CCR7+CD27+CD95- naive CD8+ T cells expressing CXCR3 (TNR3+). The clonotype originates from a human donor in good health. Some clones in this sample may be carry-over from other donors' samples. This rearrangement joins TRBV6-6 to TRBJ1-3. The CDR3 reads CASSYTTVAGNTIYF.